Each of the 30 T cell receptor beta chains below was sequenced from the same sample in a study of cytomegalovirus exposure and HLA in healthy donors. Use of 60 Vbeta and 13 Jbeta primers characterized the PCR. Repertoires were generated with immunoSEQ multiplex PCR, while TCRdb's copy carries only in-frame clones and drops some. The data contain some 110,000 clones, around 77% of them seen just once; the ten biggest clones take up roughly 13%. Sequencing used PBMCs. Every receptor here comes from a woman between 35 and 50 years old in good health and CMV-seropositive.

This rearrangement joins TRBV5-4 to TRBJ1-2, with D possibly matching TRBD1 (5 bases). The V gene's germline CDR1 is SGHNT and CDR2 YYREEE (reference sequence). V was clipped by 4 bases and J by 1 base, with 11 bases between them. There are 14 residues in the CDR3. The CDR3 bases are TGTGCCAGCAGCCCCGGAAGGGGTAACTATGGCTACACCTTC. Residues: CASSPGRGNYGYTF. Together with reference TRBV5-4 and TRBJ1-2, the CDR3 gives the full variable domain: ETGVTQSPTHLIKTRGQQVTLRCSSQSGHNTVSWYQQALGQGPQFIFQYYREEENGRGNFPPRFSGLQFPNYSSELNVNALELDDSALYLCASSPGRGNYGYTFGSGTRLTVV.

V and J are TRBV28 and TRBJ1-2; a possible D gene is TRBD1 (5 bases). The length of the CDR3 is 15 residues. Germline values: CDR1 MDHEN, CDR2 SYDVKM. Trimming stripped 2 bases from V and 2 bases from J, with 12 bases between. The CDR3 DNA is TGTGCCAGCAGTTTAGGATTGGGACTGAACTATGGCTACACCTTC. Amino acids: CASSLGLGLNYGYTF.

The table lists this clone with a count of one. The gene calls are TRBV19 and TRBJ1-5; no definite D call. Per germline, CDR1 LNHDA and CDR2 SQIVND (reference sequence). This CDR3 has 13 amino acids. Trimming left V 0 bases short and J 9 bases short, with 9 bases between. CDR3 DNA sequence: TGTGCCAGTAGTATAGAGGGAGATGCGCCCCAGCATTTT. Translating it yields CASSIEGDAPQHF.

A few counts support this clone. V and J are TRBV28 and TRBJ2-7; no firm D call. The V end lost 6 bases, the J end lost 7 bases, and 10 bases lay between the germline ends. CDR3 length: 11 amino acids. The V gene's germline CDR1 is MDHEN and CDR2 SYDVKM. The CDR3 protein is CASRSRVEQYF. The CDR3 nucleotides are TGTGCCAGCAGGAGCCGGGTTGAGCAGTACTTC.

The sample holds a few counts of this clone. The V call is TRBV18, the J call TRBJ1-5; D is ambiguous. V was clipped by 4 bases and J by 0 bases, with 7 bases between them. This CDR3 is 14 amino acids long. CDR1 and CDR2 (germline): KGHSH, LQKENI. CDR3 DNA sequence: TGTGCCAGCTCACGAGAAACTAGCAATCAGCCCCAGCATTTT. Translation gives CASSRETSNQPQHF.

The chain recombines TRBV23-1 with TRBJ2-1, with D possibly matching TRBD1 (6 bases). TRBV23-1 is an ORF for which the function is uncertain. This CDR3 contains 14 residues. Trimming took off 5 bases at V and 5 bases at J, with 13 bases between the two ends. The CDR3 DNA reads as TGCGCCAGCAGTATGAGGGGGTATAACAATGAGCAGTTCTTC. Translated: CASSMRGYNNEQFF.

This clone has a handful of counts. The CDR3 region has the DNA TGTGCCAGCAGTTTAGTTTTGGGACTAGTCTTCAGTGAGCAGTTCTTC. Amino acid sequence: CASSLVLGLVFSEQFF. This chain connects TRBV28 to TRBJ2-1, with 8 bases that match TRBD2. In germline, CDR1 is MDHEN, CDR2 SYDVKM. The CDR3 extends over 16 amino acids. V dropped 2 bases and J dropped 9; count of bases not matched to a gene: 12.

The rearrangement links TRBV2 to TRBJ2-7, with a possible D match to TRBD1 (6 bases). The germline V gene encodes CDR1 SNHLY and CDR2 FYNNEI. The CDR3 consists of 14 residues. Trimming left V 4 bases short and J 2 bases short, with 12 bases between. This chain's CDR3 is CASSVQQGTYEQYF. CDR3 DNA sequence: TGTGCCAGCAGTGTACAACAGGGAACCTACGAGCAGTACTTC.

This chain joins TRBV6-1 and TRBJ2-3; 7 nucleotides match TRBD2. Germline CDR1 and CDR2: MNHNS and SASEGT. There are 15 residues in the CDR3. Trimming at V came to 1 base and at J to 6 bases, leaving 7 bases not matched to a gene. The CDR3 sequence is CASSEVGLGADTQYF. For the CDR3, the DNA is TGTGCCAGCAGTGAAGTTGGACTAGGGGCCGATACGCAGTATTTT.

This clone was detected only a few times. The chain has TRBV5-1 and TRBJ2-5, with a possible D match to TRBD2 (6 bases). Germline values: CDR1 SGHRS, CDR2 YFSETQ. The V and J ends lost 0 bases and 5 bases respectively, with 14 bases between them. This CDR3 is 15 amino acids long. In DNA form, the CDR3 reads TGCGCCAGCAGCTTGGAAGCGGGCCATTACGAGACCCAGTACTTC. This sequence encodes CASSLEAGHYETQYF. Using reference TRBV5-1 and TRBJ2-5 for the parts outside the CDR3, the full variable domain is KAGVTQTPRYLIKTRGQQVTLSCSPISGHRSVSWYQQTPGQGLQFLFEYFSETQRNKGNFPGRFSGRQFSNSRSEMNVSTLELGDSALYLCASSLEAGHYETQYFGPGTRLLVL.

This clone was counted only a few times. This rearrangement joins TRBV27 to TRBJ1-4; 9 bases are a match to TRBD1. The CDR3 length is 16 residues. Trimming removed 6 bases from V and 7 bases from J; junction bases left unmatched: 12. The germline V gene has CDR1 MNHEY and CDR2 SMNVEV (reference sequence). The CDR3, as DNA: TGTGCCAGCAGAGAAACGGGACAGGGCCGGGCTGAAAAACTGTTTTTT. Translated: CASRETGQGRAEKLFF.

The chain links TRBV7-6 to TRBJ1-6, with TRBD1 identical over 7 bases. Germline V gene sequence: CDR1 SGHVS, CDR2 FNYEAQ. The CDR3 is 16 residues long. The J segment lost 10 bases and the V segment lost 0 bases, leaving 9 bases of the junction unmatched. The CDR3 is CASSLARTGRDSPLHF. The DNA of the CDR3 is TGTGCCAGCAGCTTAGCGCGGACAGGCCGGGACTCACCCCTCCACTTT.

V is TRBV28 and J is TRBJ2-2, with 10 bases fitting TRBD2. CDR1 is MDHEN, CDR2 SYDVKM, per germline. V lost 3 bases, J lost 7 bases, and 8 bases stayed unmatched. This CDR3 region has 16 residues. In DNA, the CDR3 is TGTGCCAGCAGTTTTGCCGCTAGCGGGAGCGTCGGGGAGCTGTTTTTT. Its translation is CASSFAASGSVGELFF. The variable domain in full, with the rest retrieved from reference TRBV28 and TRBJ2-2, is DVKVTQSSRYLVKRTGEKVFLECVQDMDHENMFWYRQDPGLGLRLIYFSYDVKMKEKGDIPEGYSVSREKKERFSLILESASTNQTSMYLCASSFAASGSVGELFFGEGSRLTVL.

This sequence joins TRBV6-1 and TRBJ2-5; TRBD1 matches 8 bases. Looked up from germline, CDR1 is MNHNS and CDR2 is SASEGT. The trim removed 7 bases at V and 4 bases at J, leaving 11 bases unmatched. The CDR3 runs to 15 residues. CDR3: CASTSIRGLGETQYF. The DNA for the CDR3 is TGTGCCAGCACCTCGATCAGGGGGCTAGGAGAGACCCAGTACTTC.

In DNA, the CDR3 is TGTGCCAGCAGCTTAGCGTTTCGAGACAAAGGCTACACCTTC. Its protein is CASSLAFRDKGYTF. The genes are TRBV7-2 and TRBJ1-2; D gene unclear. Trimming pared 0 bases from V and 8 bases from J, leaving 13 bases between. CDR3 length: 14 residues. Germline loops: CDR1 SGHTA, CDR2 FQGNSA.

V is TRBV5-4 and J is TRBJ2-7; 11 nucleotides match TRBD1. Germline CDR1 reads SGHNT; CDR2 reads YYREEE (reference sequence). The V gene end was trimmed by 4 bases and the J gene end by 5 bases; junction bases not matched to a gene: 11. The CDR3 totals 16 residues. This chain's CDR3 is CASSKEPGQGVHEQYF. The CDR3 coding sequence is TGTGCCAGCAGCAAGGAGCCGGGACAGGGGGTCCACGAGCAGTACTTC. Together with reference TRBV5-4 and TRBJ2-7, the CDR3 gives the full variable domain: ETGVTQSPTHLIKTRGQQVTLRCSSQSGHNTVSWYQQALGQGPQFIFQYYREEENGRGNFPPRFSGLQFPNYSSELNVNALELDDSALYLCASSKEPGQGVHEQYFGPGTRLTVT.

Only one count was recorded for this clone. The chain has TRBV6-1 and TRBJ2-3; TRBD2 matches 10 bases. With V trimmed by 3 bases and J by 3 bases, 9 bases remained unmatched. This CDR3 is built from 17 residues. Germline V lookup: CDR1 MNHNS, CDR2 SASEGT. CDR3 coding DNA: TGTGCCAGCAGTGATCGGGGAGGTAGCGGGAGGACAGATACGCAGTATTTT. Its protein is CASSDRGGSGRTDTQYF.

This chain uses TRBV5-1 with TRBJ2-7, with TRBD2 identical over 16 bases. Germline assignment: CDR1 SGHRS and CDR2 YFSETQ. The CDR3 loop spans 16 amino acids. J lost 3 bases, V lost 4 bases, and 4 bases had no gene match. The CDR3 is CASSAGLAGGGYEQYF. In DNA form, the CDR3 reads TGCGCCAGCAGCGCGGGACTAGCGGGAGGGGGCTACGAGCAGTACTTC.

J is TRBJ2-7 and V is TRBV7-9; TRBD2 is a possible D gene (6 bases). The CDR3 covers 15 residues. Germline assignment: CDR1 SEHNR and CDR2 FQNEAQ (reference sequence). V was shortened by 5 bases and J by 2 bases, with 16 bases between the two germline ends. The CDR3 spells CASSPYPSETYEQYF. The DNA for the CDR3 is TGTGCCAGCAGCCCCTACCCTAGCGAGACCTACGAGCAGTACTTC. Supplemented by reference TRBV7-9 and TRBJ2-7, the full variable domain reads DTGVSQNPRHKITKRGQNVTFRCDPISEHNRLYWYRQTLGQGPEFLTYFQNEAQLEKSRLLSDRFSAERPKGSFSTLEIQRTEQGDSAMYLCASSPYPSETYEQYFGPGTRLTVT.

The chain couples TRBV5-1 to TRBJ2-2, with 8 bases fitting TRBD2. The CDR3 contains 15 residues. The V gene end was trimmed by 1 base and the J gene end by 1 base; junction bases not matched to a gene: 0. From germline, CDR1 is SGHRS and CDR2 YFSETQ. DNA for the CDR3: TGCGCCAGCAGCTTGAGCGGGGGGAACACCGGGGAGCTGTTTTTT. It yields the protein CASSLSGGNTGELFF.

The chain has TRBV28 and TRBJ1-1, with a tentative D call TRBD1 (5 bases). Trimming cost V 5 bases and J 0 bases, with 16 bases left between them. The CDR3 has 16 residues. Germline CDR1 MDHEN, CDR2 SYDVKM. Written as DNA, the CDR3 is TGTGCCAGCAGTCACGGGGGTGGGCTTATGAACACTGAAGCTTTCTTT. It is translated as CASSHGGGLMNTEAFF.

CDR3 amino acids: CATSRDPLAGGNEQFF. DNA for the CDR3: TGTGCCACCAGCAGAGATCCCCTAGCGGGAGGGAATGAGCAGTTCTTC. V usage is TRBV15 and J usage is TRBJ2-1, with TRBD2 identical over 12 bases. V gave up 0 bases and J gave up 7 bases; unmatched junction bases: 4. CDR1 LNHNV and CDR2 YYDKDF come from the germline V gene (reference sequence). This CDR3 is 16 amino acids long.

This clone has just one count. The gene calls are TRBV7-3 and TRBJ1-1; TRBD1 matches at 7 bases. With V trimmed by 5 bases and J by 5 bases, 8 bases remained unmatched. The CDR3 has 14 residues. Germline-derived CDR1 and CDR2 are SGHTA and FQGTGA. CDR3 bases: TGTGCCAGCAGCCTCCAGGGGGGCTTAACTGAAGCTTTCTTT. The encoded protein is CASSLQGGLTEAFF.

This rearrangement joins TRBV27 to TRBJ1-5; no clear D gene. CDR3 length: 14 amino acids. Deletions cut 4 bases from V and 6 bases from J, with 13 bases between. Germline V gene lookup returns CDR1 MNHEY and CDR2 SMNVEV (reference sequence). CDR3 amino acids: CASSYRPRGQPQHF. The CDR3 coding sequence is TGTGCCAGCAGTTATCGTCCGAGAGGTCAGCCCCAGCATTTT.

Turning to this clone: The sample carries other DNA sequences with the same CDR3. CDR3 loop: CASSVEGLAGRWEQFF. The CDR3 nucleotides are TGTGCCAGCAGCGTAGAGGGATTAGCGGGCAGATGGGAGCAGTTCTTC. The chain links TRBV9 to TRBJ2-1, with 7 nucleotides matching TRBD2. The CDR3 sequence is 16 residues long. The germline gives CDR1 SGDLS, CDR2 YYNGEE. The trim removed 0 bases at V and 10 bases at J, leaving 13 bases unmatched.

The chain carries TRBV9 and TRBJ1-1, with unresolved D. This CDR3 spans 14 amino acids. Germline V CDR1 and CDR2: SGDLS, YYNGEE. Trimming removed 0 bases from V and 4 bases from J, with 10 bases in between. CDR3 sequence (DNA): TGTGCCAGCAGCGTAGGAGGGCGCGGCACTGAAGCTTTCTTT. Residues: CASSVGGRGTEAFF.

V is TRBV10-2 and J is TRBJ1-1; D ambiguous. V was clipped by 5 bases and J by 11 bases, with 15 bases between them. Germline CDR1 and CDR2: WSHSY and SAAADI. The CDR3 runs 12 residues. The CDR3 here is CASSLGGGTAFF. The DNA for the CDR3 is TGCGCCAGCAGTTTGGGTGGAGGAACGGCTTTCTTT.

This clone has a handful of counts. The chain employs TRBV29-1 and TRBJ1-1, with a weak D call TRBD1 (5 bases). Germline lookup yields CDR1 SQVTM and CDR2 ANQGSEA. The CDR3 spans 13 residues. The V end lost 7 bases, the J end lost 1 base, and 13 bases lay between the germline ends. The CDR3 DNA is TGCAGCGCTATAGGGGACTGGAACACTGAAGCTTTCTTT. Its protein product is CSAIGDWNTEAFF.

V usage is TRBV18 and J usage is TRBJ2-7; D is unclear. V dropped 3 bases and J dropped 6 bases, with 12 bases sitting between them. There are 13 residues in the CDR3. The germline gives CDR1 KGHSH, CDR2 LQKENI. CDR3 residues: CASSPSGLSEQYF. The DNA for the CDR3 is TGTGCCAGCTCACCCTCGGGTCTCTCCGAGCAGTACTTC.

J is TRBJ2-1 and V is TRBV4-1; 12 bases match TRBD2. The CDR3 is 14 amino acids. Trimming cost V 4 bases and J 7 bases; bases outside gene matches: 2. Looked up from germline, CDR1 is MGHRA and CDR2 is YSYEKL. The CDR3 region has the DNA TGCGCCAGCAGCCTCACTAGCGGGGGGAATGAGCAGTTCTTC. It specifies CASSLTSGGNEQFF.